The 12 T cell receptor beta chains in this list originate from one sample, sequenced in a study of OX40 agonist ivuxolimab in advanced cancers. Assay: immunoSEQ multiplex PCR; the TCRdb copy retains only in-frame clones and omits some. The repertoire holds 100,000 or so clones, with around nine tenths as singletons. This sample comprised CD4+ or CD8+ T cells sorted from blood, obtained in a trial of the OX40 agonist ivuxolimab. The receptors originated from an adult with an advanced solid tumor such as melanoma, head and neck, liver or kidney cancer.

This chain joins TRBV7-2 and TRBJ2-1, with a weak D call TRBD2 (5 bases). Looked up from germline, CDR1 is SGHTA and CDR2 is FQGNSA. The CDR3 loop spans 15 amino acids. Trimming took 2 bases from V and 8 from J, leaving 16 bases between them. CDR3 amino acids: CASSLSDGSGDEQFF. The CDR3 DNA reads as TGTGCCAGCAGCTTAAGTGATGGGAGTGGCGATGAGCAGTTCTTC. Drawing the rest from reference TRBV7-2 and TRBJ2-1, the complete variable domain is GAGVSQSPSNKVTEKGKDVELRCDPISGHTALYWYRQSLGQGLEFLIYFQGNSAPDKSGLPSDRFSAERTGGSVSTLTIQRTQQEDSAVYLCASSLSDGSGDEQFFGPGTRLTVL.

The V gene is TRBV10-2, the J gene TRBJ1-2; D is unresolved. Trimming pared 2 bases from V and 4 bases from J, leaving 8 bases between. The CDR3 loop spans 13 amino acids. CDR1 is WSHSY and CDR2 is SAAADI in the germline V gene. The CDR3 here is CASSEREGYGYTF. CDR3 sequence (DNA): TGCGCCAGCAGTGAGCGGGAGGGCTATGGCTACACCTTC.

The genes are TRBV18 and TRBJ2-5, with TRBD1 matching over 8 bases. CDR1 and CDR2 (germline): KGHSH, LQKENI. The CDR3 consists of 14 residues. V dropped 3 bases and J dropped 5; count of bases not matched to a gene: 5. CDR3 loop: CASSPDRGAETQYF. The CDR3 DNA reads as TGTGCCAGCTCACCCGACAGGGGAGCGGAGACCCAGTACTTC.

This clone has just one count. CDR3 sequence: CSVEDTGAAFF. CDR3 coding DNA: TGCAGCGTTGAAGACACAGGGGCAGCTTTCTTT. This chain joins TRBV29-1 and TRBJ1-1; 7 nucleotides align to TRBD1. The ends lost 0 bases at V and 10 bases at J; junction bases unmatched: 2. Germline V gene lookup returns CDR1 SQVTM and CDR2 ANQGSEA. This CDR3 region has 11 residues.

This chain joins TRBV28 and TRBJ2-7; 8 bases map to TRBD2. Looked up from germline, CDR1 is MDHEN and CDR2 is SYDVKM. V gave up 9 bases and J gave up 2 bases; unmatched junction bases: 9. This CDR3 is built from 14 residues. The CDR3 is CASSPGRAPYEQYF. Written as DNA, the CDR3 is TGTGCCAGTAGTCCCGGGAGGGCCCCCTACGAGCAGTACTTC.

The chain employs TRBV5-6 and TRBJ2-3; D ambiguous. The CDR3 consists of 15 residues. Trimming took off 0 bases at V and 4 bases at J, with 12 bases between the two ends. Germline CDR1 and CDR2: SGHDT and YYEEEE. CDR3 loop: CASSLASVGPDTQYF. CDR3 coding DNA: TGTGCCAGCAGCTTGGCGTCTGTCGGACCAGATACGCAGTATTTT.

The chain employs TRBV5-1 and TRBJ2-1; TRBD2 might be the D (7 bases). V gave up 4 bases and J gave up 8 bases, with 13 bases separating them. Germline values: CDR1 SGHRS, CDR2 YFSETQ. The CDR3 extends over 13 amino acids. CDR3 DNA sequence: TGCGCCAGCAGCGGGGGGGCCGTGGATGAGCAGTTCTTC. This sequence encodes CASSGGAVDEQFF.

The J gene is TRBJ1-2, the V gene TRBV4-3; possibly TRBD1 for D (5 bases). This CDR3 comprises 15 residues. V lost 4 bases, J lost 4 bases, and 16 bases lay in between. Germline loops: CDR1 LGHNA, CDR2 YSLEER. In DNA form, the CDR3 reads TGCGCCAGCAGCCCGACAGAGCCGACTCTCTATGGCTACACCTTC. It is translated as CASSPTEPTLYGYTF.

The rearrangement uses TRBV21-1 and TRBJ1-6; TRBD1, the D gene given by the table, was not confirmed from the DNA. TRBV21-1 is annotated as a pseudogene. CDR3 length: 21 amino acids. CDR3 sequence: CASSKISTGRLDMANPSPLHF. In nucleotides, the CDR3 is TGTGCCAGCAGCAAAATCTCCACAGGGCGACTGGATATGGCAAACCCTTCACCCCTCCACTTT.

This chain uses TRBV19 with TRBJ1-5; D is undetermined. The V gene lost 2 bases and the J gene lost 2 bases, with 4 bases spanning the gap. The CDR3 length is 13 residues. Looked up from germline, CDR1 is LNHDA and CDR2 is SQIVND (reference sequence). The CDR3 DNA reads TGTGCCAGTAGTATAACAGGCAATCAGCCCCAGCATTTT. This sequence encodes CASSITGNQPQHF.

This sequence joins TRBV9 and TRBJ2-7; D could derive from TRBD1 or TRBD2 (5 bases each). Trimming cost V 0 bases and J 0 bases, with 10 bases left between them. Looked up from germline, CDR1 is SGDLS and CDR2 is YYNGEE. The CDR3 totals 15 residues. The CDR3 reads CASSVGVGPSYEQYF. CDR3 DNA sequence: TGTGCCAGCAGCGTAGGGGTGGGACCCTCCTACGAGCAGTACTTC.

The rearrangement joins TRBV28 to TRBJ1-2; D gene unclear. Germline-derived CDR1 and CDR2 are MDHEN and SYDVKM. Trimming removed 7 bases from V and 2 bases from J, with 26 bases in between. This CDR3 is 18 amino acids long. The CDR3, as DNA: TGTGCCAGCAATCCTACCCAGGATCATTCTAGACGGAACTATGGCTACACCTTC. It specifies CASNPTQDHSRRNYGYTF.